This T cell receptor beta chain appears in the sequencing data of a study of PD-L1 blockade in urothelial cancer. Sequenced by immunoSEQ multiplex PCR; TCRdb stores in-frame clones only, minus some. The repertoire holds about 66,000 clones, with almost 90% as singletons. The sample's time point: peripheral blood 6 weeks after treatment start. This clone was seen once. The CDR3 is 16 amino acids. Per germline, CDR1 SGDLS and CDR2 YYNGEE. Trimming shortened V by 1 base and J by 1 base, and 11 bases separated the two germline ends. The starting material was PBMCs, obtained around atezolizumab (anti-PD-L1) treatment. The genes are TRBV9 and TRBJ2-2; TRBD2 might be the D (6 bases). This receptor was obtained from a man between 60 and 75 years old with urothelial cancer. This chain's CDR3 is CASSVSGQKNTGELFF. The CDR3 DNA reads TGTGCCAGCAGCGTAAGCGGGCAGAAGAACACCGGGGAGCTGTTTTTT.